The 12 T cell receptor beta chains below were found in one sample sequenced in a study of shared clonotypes between healthy human individuals. Measured with immunoSEQ multiplex PCR; TCRdb has only the in-frame clones, and not every one. The sample shows around 2.1 million clones, under 95% of them seen only once. In the naive CD8 group, cells lacked CD45RO and were positively selected for CCR7, so terminally differentiated effector memory CD45RA+ cells were left out. The sample taken for sequencing was naive CD8+ T cells from PBMCs. Source of these receptors: a man aged 18 to 30 in good health. Some clones in this sample may be carry-over from other donors' samples.

This clone came up once. Since a much larger clone is just one base distant, this may be a read error. This sample includes further DNA sequences coding for the same CDR3. This chain joins TRBV9 and TRBJ1-2; 7 bases fit TRBD1. J lost 0 bases, V lost 0 bases, and 2 bases had no gene match. CDR1 is SGDLS, CDR2 YYNGEE, per germline. The CDR3 length is 15 residues. The CDR3 sequence: CASSVGDSTNYGYTF. For the CDR3, the DNA is TGTGCCAGCAGCGTAGGGGACAGTACTAACTATGGCTACACCTTC.

The chain joins TRBV9 to TRBJ1-2; 8 positions agree with TRBD1. The CDR3 is 15 amino acids. Germline CDR1 and CDR2: SGDLS and YYNGEE. Trimming took 3 bases from V and 1 from J; bases not matched to a gene: 5. CDR3 amino acids: CASSGWTGLNYGYTF. DNA for the CDR3: TGTGCCAGCAGCGGGTGGACAGGGCTTAACTATGGCTACACCTTC. Filled out from reference TRBV9 and TRBJ1-2, the complete variable domain reads DSGVTQTPKHLITATGQRVTLRCSPRSGDLSVYWYQQSLDQGLQFLIQYYNGEERAKGNILERFSAQQFPDLHSELNLSSLELGDSALYFCASSGWTGLNYGYTFGSGTRLTVV.

The chain couples TRBV19 to TRBJ1-1, with TRBD1 matching 9 bases. V lost 7 bases, J lost 5 bases, and 5 bases stayed unmatched. Germline V gene data show CDR1 as LNHDA and CDR2 as SQIVND (reference sequence). The CDR3 length is 13 residues. The CDR3 loop is CASNSTGGTEAFF. In DNA, the CDR3 is TGTGCCAGTAACTCGACAGGGGGAACTGAAGCTTTCTTT.

V is TRBV5-5 and J is TRBJ1-1, with D perhaps TRBD1 (6 bases). The CDR3 is made up of 19 amino acids. CDR1 and CDR2 from the germline V gene are SGHKS and YYEKEE (reference sequence). The V end was cut by 2 bases, the J end by 0 bases, with 23 bases between. The CDR3, as DNA: TGTGCCAGCAGCTTAATAGAGGGGGGACCGACATTGGTGAACACTGAAGCTTTCTTT. Its translation is CASSLIEGGPTLVNTEAFF.

This clone was observed a single time. V usage is TRBV7-9 and J usage is TRBJ2-5; 7 positions match TRBD2. Trimming took 5 bases from V and 0 from J; bases not matched to a gene: 6. The germline V gene has CDR1 SEHNR and CDR2 FQNEAQ (reference sequence). CDR3 length equals 15 residues. CDR3 bases: TGTGCCAGCAGCACTTGGACTAGTAACCAAGAGACCCAGTACTTC. This sequence encodes CASSTWTSNQETQYF.

The chain recombines TRBV19 with TRBJ1-5; D not resolved. Trimming removed 8 bases at V and 2 bases at J, with 13 bases between. CDR1 LNHDA and CDR2 SQIVND come from the germline V gene (reference sequence). The CDR3 is made up of 14 amino acids. CDR3 in amino acids: CASRLIVGNQPQHF. For the CDR3, the DNA is TGTGCCAGTCGCCTTATAGTTGGCAATCAGCCCCAGCATTTT.

The V call is TRBV4-1, the J call TRBJ1-5; D remains unclear. Trimming left V 1 base short and J 3 bases short, with 10 bases between. The CDR3 runs 15 residues. CDR1 and CDR2 from the germline V gene are MGHRA and YSYEKL. CDR3 sequence reads: CASSQADKVNQPQHF. The CDR3, as DNA: TGCGCCAGCAGCCAAGCCGACAAGGTCAATCAGCCCCAGCATTTT.

This chain connects TRBV7-9 to TRBJ2-5; D may be TRBD1 (5 bases). The ends were cut back, 4 bases at V and 5 bases at J, with 20 bases in the middle. CDR3 length equals 16 residues. Germline lookup yields CDR1 SEHNR and CDR2 FQNEAQ (reference sequence). CDR3 DNA sequence: TGTGCCAGCAGCTCCAGTCTTCGAGGTTCAGGGGAGACCCAGTACTTC. Its protein is CASSSSLRGSGETQYF.

The chain carries TRBV2 and TRBJ1-4, with 10 bases lining up with TRBD1. Germline-derived CDR1 and CDR2 are SNHLY and FYNNEI. The CDR3 sequence is 16 residues long. Trimming took 5 bases from V and 3 from J; bases not matched to a gene: 6. The CDR3 here is CASSTDRGLANEKLFF. The CDR3 DNA follows: TGTGCCAGCAGTACCGACAGGGGGCTGGCTAATGAAAAACTGTTTTTT.

The chain employs TRBV9 and TRBJ2-6, with TRBD1 matching over 8 bases. V gave up 2 bases and J gave up 2 bases; unmatched junction bases: 3. Germline-derived CDR1 and CDR2 are SGDLS and YYNGEE. The CDR3 is 16 residues long. The CDR3 DNA sequence: TGTGCCAGCAGCGTTCCCAGGGGGCCTGGGGCCAACGTCCTGACTTTC. Its protein is CASSVPRGPGANVLTF.

This clone has only one observation. V usage is TRBV6-5 and J usage is TRBJ2-7; D is possibly TRBD1 (5 bases). The CDR3 totals 13 residues. V was cut by 6 bases and J by 5 bases, with 14 bases left in between. Germline CDR1 reads MNHEY; CDR2 reads SVGAGI. This CDR3 reads CASSKKGSDEQYF. The CDR3 DNA reads TGTGCCAGCAGCAAGAAGGGGTCGGACGAGCAGTACTTC.

The chain combines TRBV13 with TRBJ2-4; 7 bases agree with TRBD2. Germline V lookup: CDR1 PRHDT, CDR2 FYEKMQ (reference sequence). Trimming at V came to 0 bases and at J to 8 bases, leaving 7 bases not matched to a gene. There are 15 residues in the CDR3. CDR3 sequence (DNA): TGTGCCAGCAGCTTAGGGACCGCGGGGGTAGACATTCAGTACTTC. Its translation: CASSLGTAGVDIQYF.